This T cell receptor beta chain came from a study of blood T cell repertoires in COVID-19. Method: immunoSEQ multiplex PCR; TCRdb's copy keeps in-frame clones and lacks some. The sample has approximately 40,000 clones; approximately 84% are singletons. Per germline, CDR1 KGHSH and CDR2 LQKENI. This CDR3 region has 14 residues. The trim removed 4 bases at V and 0 bases at J, leaving 1 base unmatched. This TCR came from a human donor in a cohort sampled during active COVID-19. This rearrangement joins TRBV18 to TRBJ1-1; 8 bases match TRBD1. The specimen sequenced was peripheral blood. In nucleotides, the CDR3 is TGTGCCAGCTCACGGACAGGGATGAACACTGAAGCTTTCTTT. Encoded protein: CASSRTGMNTEAFF.